The 21 T cell receptor beta chains given below trace back to one sample, sequenced in a study of early T cells in non-severe SARS-CoV-2 infection. TCRdb redid the calling of the 5' RACE reads with MiXCR, one entry per CDR3 protein. Of tens of thousands of distinct CDR3 sequences listed, about 4.5% were seen once; the top ten hold 10%. Sequences were obtained from whole blood. These receptors were obtained from an adult who was a healthcare worker with PCR-confirmed SARS-CoV-2 infection or an uninfected control (not recorded which).

In this sample, this clonotype turned up many times. The chain carries TRBV5-6 and TRBJ2-5; TRBD1 matches 8 bases. The CDR3 extends over 16 amino acids. Unmatched junction bases numbered 5, after V lost 0 bases and J lost 1 base. Germline values: CDR1 SGHDT, CDR2 YYEEEE. CDR3 in amino acids: CASSLEQGVSQETQYF. CDR3 DNA: TGTGCCAGCAGCTTGGAACAGGGGGTTAGCCAAGAGACCCAGTACTTC.

This clonotype was detected many times. The chain has TRBV24-1 and TRBJ2-1; 9 nucleotides line up with TRBD2. CDR3 length: 13 amino acids. V lost 9 bases, J lost 8 bases, and 7 bases stayed unmatched. Germline CDR1 KGHDR, CDR2 SFDVKD. The CDR3 loop is CATGAGGPYEQFF. The CDR3 DNA is TGTGCCACCGGGGCGGGAGGGCCTTATGAGCAGTTCTTC.

This clonotype appeared many times. The DNA for the CDR3 is TGTGCCAGCAGTGAGGCATCGAACACCGGGGAGCTGTTTTTT. This gives the protein CASSEASNTGELFF. This chain uses TRBV2 with TRBJ2-2, with unresolved D. Trimming took off 3 bases at V and 0 bases at J, with 5 bases between the two ends. Germline assignment: CDR1 SNHLY and CDR2 FYNNEI. The CDR3 totals 14 residues.

In this sample, this clonotype turned up many times. The chain uses TRBV7-6 and TRBJ2-2; D not resolved. CDR3 length: 14 residues. Germline CDR1 and CDR2: SGHVS and FNYEAQ. V was clipped by 0 bases and J by 1 base, with 3 bases between them. DNA of the CDR3: TGTGCCAGCAGCTTAGCCGGGAACACCGGGGAGCTGTTTTTT. Protein product: CASSLAGNTGELFF.

The table lists this clonotype with many counts. The chain employs TRBV19 and TRBJ1-2; 7 bases are a match to TRBD1. The CDR3 length is 15 residues. CDR1 LNHDA and CDR2 SQIVND come from the germline V gene (reference sequence). V lost 4 bases and J lost 4; bases outside the gene matches: 9. The CDR3 region is CASSRSAQGLYGYTF. CDR3 bases: TGTGCCAGTAGTAGATCGGCACAGGGGCTCTATGGCTACACCTTC.

This clonotype was recorded many times. V is TRBV28 and J is TRBJ2-3, with 10 bases identical to TRBD2. Germline V gene lookup returns CDR1 MDHEN and CDR2 SYDVKM. The CDR3 runs 15 residues. V was clipped by 3 bases and J by 3 bases; unmatched bases: 3. The CDR3 loop reads CASSLSGGVTDTQYF. As DNA, the CDR3 is TGTGCCAGCAGTTTGAGCGGGGGGGTTACAGATACGCAGTATTTT.

This clonotype has ten or more counts. The chain carries TRBV7-9 and TRBJ2-3; D is unresolved. This CDR3 spans 15 amino acids. Germline CDR1 SEHNR, CDR2 FQNEAQ (reference sequence). The ends were cut back, 4 bases at V and 5 bases at J, with 16 bases in the middle. CDR3: CASSSDGSLLDTQYF. CDR3 coding DNA: TGTGCCAGCAGCTCAGACGGTTCGTTATTAGATACGCAGTATTTT.

This clonotype was counted between two and nine times. V gene TRBV28 combines with J gene TRBJ2-1, with 7 bases lining up with TRBD1. CDR3 length: 12 residues. Per the germline V gene, CDR1 is MDHEN and CDR2 is SYDVKM. The ends lost 5 bases at V and 11 bases at J; junction bases unmatched: 6. CDR3 amino acids: CASSPLQGKQFF. The CDR3 nucleotides read TGTGCCAGCAGTCCATTACAGGGGAAGCAGTTCTTC.

In its sample, this clonotype was seen a few times. This sequence joins TRBV13 and TRBJ2-3, with 7 nucleotides matching TRBD2. The V gene's germline CDR1 is PRHDT and CDR2 FYEKMQ (reference sequence). The length of the CDR3 is 17 residues. V was pared by 2 bases and J by 3 bases, with 11 bases of the junction left unmatched. The CDR3 nucleotides read TGTGCCAGCAGCTTACTGGCGGGAGCAAGGAGGACAGATACGCAGTATTTT. Translating gives CASSLLAGARRTDTQYF.

V is TRBV11-2 and J is TRBJ1-5; the D gene is possibly TRBD1 (5 bases). The germline V and J ends were trimmed by 5 bases and 5 bases, with 10 bases remaining between them. The CDR3 is made up of 13 amino acids. Germline V gives CDR1 SGHAT, CDR2 FQNNGV. CDR3 DNA: TGTGCCAGCAGCGGCGGGACCTATCAGCCCCAGCATTTT. As protein: CASSGGTYQPQHF.

This clonotype was observed a few times. The J gene is TRBJ2-2, the V gene TRBV29-1; 8 bases map to TRBD1. This CDR3 has 16 residues. Germline loops: CDR1 SQVTM, CDR2 ANQGSEA. Trimming removed 4 bases from V and 5 bases from J; junction bases left unmatched: 12. CDR3 region: CSVGSSTGATTGELFF. The CDR3 DNA reads TGCAGCGTTGGGTCCTCGACAGGGGCTACAACCGGGGAGCTGTTTTTT.

At least ten counts were recorded for this clonotype. The gene calls are TRBV18 and TRBJ2-5, with 8 bases aligning to TRBD1. The CDR3 is made up of 13 amino acids. Germline CDR1 and CDR2: KGHSH and LQKENI. V was clipped by 3 bases and J by 3 bases; unmatched bases: 0. This CDR3 is CASSPGQEETQYF. The CDR3 nucleotides read TGTGCCAGCTCACCGGGACAGGAAGAGACCCAGTACTTC.

This clonotype was counted at least ten times. CDR3 sequence (DNA): TGTGCCAGCAGTCTGACCCGAAAGACCCAGTACTTC. Protein product: CASSLTRKTQYF. This sequence joins TRBV28 and TRBJ2-5; no clear D gene. This CDR3 contains 12 residues. The germline V and J ends were trimmed by 5 bases and 6 bases, with 10 bases remaining between them. In germline, CDR1 is MDHEN, CDR2 SYDVKM.

V usage is TRBV6-2 or TRBV6-3 and J usage is TRBJ2-7, with no clear D. CDR3 length: 14 amino acids. Germline CDR1 is MNHEY and CDR2 is SVGEGT. V was clipped by 6 bases and J by 7 bases, with 19 bases between them. The CDR3 nucleotides read TGTGCCAGCAGCCCTCCCAACCAACCGCGGGAGCAGTACTTC. Translation: CASSPPNQPREQYF.

In its sample, this clonotype was seen many times. The CDR3 is CASSYLLTVAGANVLTF. In nucleotides, the CDR3 is TGTGCCAGCAGCTACCTCCTAACAGTCGCTGGGGCCAACGTCCTGACTTTC. This chain joins TRBV11-1 and TRBJ2-6, with D uncertain. Germline CDR1 SGHAT, CDR2 FQDESV (reference sequence). CDR3 length: 17 residues. V lost 4 bases to trimming and J lost 2 bases, with 15 bases between them.

This clonotype was observed many times. The chain employs TRBV28 and TRBJ1-1; tentative D call: TRBD1 (5 bases). V lost 0 bases to trimming and J lost 2 bases, with 13 bases between them. CDR3 length equals 16 residues. Germline loops: CDR1 MDHEN, CDR2 SYDVKM. For the CDR3, the DNA is TGTGCCAGCAGTTTATGGACAGAGCCCATCAACACTGAAGCTTTCTTT. Protein product: CASSLWTEPINTEAFF.

This clonotype was picked up many times. The V call is TRBV20-1, the J call TRBJ1-1; D is unresolved. Germline-derived CDR1 and CDR2 are DFQATT and SNEGSKA (reference sequence). V gave up 3 bases and J gave up 1 base, with 9 bases separating them. CDR3 length: 13 amino acids. The CDR3 sequence is CSASTRRNTEAFF. The CDR3 coding sequence is TGCAGTGCTAGTACCAGAAGGAACACTGAAGCTTTCTTT.

Many counts were recorded for this clonotype. V gene TRBV6-2 or TRBV6-3 combines with J gene TRBJ2-5; D gene ambiguous. Trimming stripped 6 bases from V and 5 bases from J, with 13 bases between. The CDR3 is 13 amino acids. Germline CDR1 MNHEY, CDR2 SVGEGT. The CDR3 protein is CASSAGPVETQYF. Here the CDR3 DNA reads TGTGCCAGCAGCGCTGGACCTGTCGAGACCCAGTACTTC.

This clonotype was recorded at least ten times. The V gene is TRBV9, the J gene TRBJ2-3; D remains ambiguous. The CDR3 contains 13 residues. The V and J ends lost 0 bases and 2 bases respectively, with 4 bases between them. Germline V CDR1 and CDR2: SGDLS, YYNGEE. CDR3 sequence (DNA): TGTGCCAGCAGCGTAGGTGTCACAGATACGCAGTATTTT. Its protein product is CASSVGVTDTQYF. The variable domain in full, completed from reference TRBV9 and TRBJ2-3, reads DSGVTQTPKHLITATGQRVTLRCSPRSGDLSVYWYQQSLDQGLQFLIQYYNGEERAKGNILERFSAQQFPDLHSELNLSSLELGDSALYFCASSVGVTDTQYFGPGTRLTVL.

This clonotype was seen a handful of times. This rearrangement joins TRBV5-1 to TRBJ2-2; tentatively, D is TRBD2 (5 bases). V shed 1 base and J shed 3 bases, with 10 bases lying between them. In germline, CDR1 is SGHRS, CDR2 YFSETQ. This CDR3 comprises 15 residues. The CDR3 loop reads CASSLPAEDTGELFF. Written as DNA, the CDR3 is TGCGCCAGCAGCTTGCCAGCGGAGGACACCGGGGAGCTGTTTTTT.

This clonotype has a handful of counts. The J gene is TRBJ1-4, the V gene TRBV20-1, with D possibly matching TRBD1 (6 bases). The germline V and J ends were trimmed by 1 base and 4 bases, with 16 bases remaining between them. Germline CDR1 reads DFQATT; CDR2 reads SNEGSKA (reference sequence). The CDR3 has 16 residues. The CDR3 loop is CSARARTGGHNEKLFF. CDR3 DNA: TGCAGTGCTAGAGCTCGGACGGGGGGGCATAATGAAAAACTGTTTTTT.